Described below is a single TCR beta chain sequence and its context. Its target is not known. The repertoire was sequenced with immunoSEQ multiplex PCR; TCRdb's copy has only in-frame clones and lacks some. The data contain about 160,000 clones, 85% to 90% of them seen just once; the ten biggest clones take up roughly 4%. The entry originates in a study of T cell responses to AZD1222 COVID-19 vaccine. Study results and caveats: Across the whole spike, CD4 TCRs peaked at regions 160-218 and 743-854. Repertoire samples came only from after the peak T cell response.

The sequence was collected from an adult who received the AZD1222 COVID-19 vaccine. This sample comprised peripheral blood, obtained 28 days after the second AZD1222 dose.

The CDR3 DNA is TGCAGCGTTGATCGGGCGGGAACCTACGAGCAGTACTTC. This sequence encodes CSVDRAGTYEQYF. This rearrangement joins TRBV29-1 to TRBJ2-7; tentative D call: TRBD2 (6 bases). CDR1 SQVTM and CDR2 ANQGSEA come from the germline V gene. The germline V and J ends were trimmed by 3 bases and 2 bases, with 11 bases remaining between them. This CDR3 has 13 residues.